These 27 T cell receptor beta chains originate from one sample sequenced in a study of blood T cell repertoires in COVID-19. Generated by immunoSEQ multiplex PCR, the TCRdb table keeps only in-frame clones and is missing some. Of some 60,000 clones in the sample, 80% were seen once. Sequencing input: peripheral blood. Receptor source: a man aged 30 to 39 with COVID-19, enrolled during active disease.

The chain recombines TRBV2 with TRBJ1-5; D not certain. V was clipped by 2 bases and J by 4 bases, with 9 bases between them. Germline V gives CDR1 SNHLY, CDR2 FYNNEI. CDR3 length equals 14 residues. CDR3 DNA: TGTGCCAGCAGTGAACTGAGAGGGAATCAGCCCCAGCATTTT. Translation gives CASSELRGNQPQHF. The variable domain in full, completed from reference TRBV2 and TRBJ1-5, reads EPEVTQTPSHQVTQMGQEVILRCVPISNHLYFYWYRQILGQKVEFLVSFYNNEISEKSEIFDDQFSVERPDGSNFTLKIRSTKLEDSAMYFCASSELRGNQPQHFGDGTRLSIL.

The chain combines TRBV11-3 with TRBJ2-7; 11 bases are shared with TRBD1. The CDR3 length is 14 residues. Germline V gene data show CDR1 as SGHNT and CDR2 as YENEEA. With 5 bases clipped from V and 6 bases from J, the junction kept 6 bases outside the gene matches. The CDR3 spells CASSPWTGGSEQYF. DNA of the CDR3: TGTGCCAGCAGCCCCTGGACAGGGGGCTCCGAGCAGTACTTC.

This clone has just a few counts. This chain joins TRBV7-3 and TRBJ2-7, with D possibly matching TRBD2 (6 bases). The V gene's germline CDR1 is SGHTA and CDR2 FQGTGA. There are 15 residues in the CDR3. With 2 bases removed from V and 2 bases from J, the gap between germline ends came to 13 bases. CDR3 coding DNA: TGTGCCAGCAGCTTAGACGGGAGTGGGGCCTACGAGCAGTACTTC. Its protein is CASSLDGSGAYEQYF.

The count of this clone is one. The chain recombines TRBV6-5 with TRBJ2-5; 9 nucleotides line up with TRBD1. Germline V CDR1 and CDR2: MNHEY, SVGAGI. Trimming took 6 bases from V and 0 from J; bases not matched to a gene: 5. CDR3 size: 15 residues. Here the CDR3 reads CASRGGTGNQETQYF. CDR3 coding DNA: TGTGCCAGCAGGGGGGGGACAGGGAACCAAGAGACCCAGTACTTC.

This sequence joins TRBV14 and TRBJ2-7, with 9 bases that match TRBD1. CDR3 length: 16 residues. The J segment lost 4 bases and the V segment lost 1 base, leaving 8 bases of the junction unmatched. Germline V lookup: CDR1 SGHDN, CDR2 FVKESK. The CDR3 sequence: CASSQVGGTGYYEQYF. The CDR3, as DNA: TGTGCCAGCAGCCAAGTTGGTGGGACAGGGTATTACGAGCAGTACTTC.

This clone was seen only a few times. The chain links TRBV4-2 to TRBJ1-6; possible D gene TRBD1, 6 bases. CDR1 is LGHNA and CDR2 is YNFKEQ in the germline V gene. This CDR3 has 15 residues. Between the trimmed V and J ends, which lost 0 bases and 8 bases, there was a span of 11 bases. The CDR3: CASSQEGGVDSPLHF. CDR3 DNA: TGTGCCAGCAGCCAAGAAGGGGGAGTGGATTCACCCCTCCACTTT.

V and J are TRBV6-5 and TRBJ2-3; 8 bases line up with TRBD1. The CDR3 has 14 amino acids. The trim removed 6 bases at V and 5 bases at J, leaving 7 bases unmatched. Germline CDR1 MNHEY, CDR2 SVGAGI. CDR3 sequence: CASSKDRGEDTQYF. The CDR3, as DNA: TGTGCCAGCAGCAAAGACAGGGGTGAAGATACGCAGTATTTT.

This clone was seen a single time. V usage is TRBV5-1 and J usage is TRBJ1-2; 8 bases map to TRBD1. Trimming took 1 base from V and 2 from J; bases not matched to a gene: 4. Per germline, CDR1 SGHRS and CDR2 YFSETQ. CDR3 length: 15 residues. This CDR3 is CASSLLAGGNYGYTF. CDR3 DNA sequence: TGCGCCAGCAGCTTGTTGGCAGGGGGCAACTATGGCTACACCTTC. The full variable domain, with the rest looked up from reference TRBV5-1 and TRBJ1-2, is KAGVTQTPRYLIKTRGQQVTLSCSPISGHRSVSWYQQTPGQGLQFLFEYFSETQRNKGNFPGRFSGRQFSNSRSEMNVSTLELGDSALYLCASSLLAGGNYGYTFGSGTRLTVV.

This chain joins TRBV27 and TRBJ2-3, with TRBD2 as a possible D gene (5 bases). V lost 5 bases and J lost 2, with 11 bases in between. Germline assignment: CDR1 MNHEY and CDR2 SMNVEV (reference sequence). CDR3 length: 14 residues. This CDR3 reads CASSIGLLTDTQYF. In DNA, the CDR3 is TGTGCCAGCAGTATAGGACTCCTCACAGATACGCAGTATTTT.

The chain recombines TRBV11-2 with TRBJ1-2; D uncertain. The CDR3 contains 15 residues. V lost 0 bases and J lost 4, with 12 bases in between. Germline CDR1 and CDR2: SGHAT and FQNNGV. CDR3 residues: CASSLDAGRGYGYTF. The CDR3 coding sequence is TGTGCCAGCAGCTTAGATGCGGGGAGAGGCTATGGCTACACCTTC.

This clone has just a few counts. The chain uses TRBV4-1 and TRBJ2-7, with TRBD1 matching 10 bases. Germline lookup yields CDR1 MGHRA and CDR2 YSYEKL. The V and J ends lost 1 base and 0 bases, in that order; junction bases with no gene match: 3. The CDR3 sequence is 16 residues long. The chain's CDR3 is CASSQVWTGGSYEQYF. Here the CDR3 DNA reads TGCGCCAGCAGCCAAGTTTGGACAGGGGGCTCCTACGAGCAGTACTTC.

The chain links TRBV10-3 to TRBJ2-1, with TRBD2 matching 7 bases. The germline V gene has CDR1 ENHRY and CDR2 SYGVKD. The length of the CDR3 is 18 residues. With V trimmed by 6 bases and J by 0 bases, 14 bases remained unmatched. The CDR3 DNA sequence: TGTGCCATCAGGCAACGGGGGGATGTCCTTAGCTCCTACAATGAGCAGTTCTTC. Residues: CAIRQRGDVLSSYNEQFF.

The chain links TRBV13 to TRBJ2-1; 8 bases line up with TRBD2. The length of the CDR3 is 14 residues. Germline CDR1 and CDR2: PRHDT and FYEKMQ (reference sequence). The ends lost 4 bases at V and 7 bases at J; junction bases unmatched: 6. The CDR3 spells CASSSGLGTNEQFF. The CDR3 DNA follows: TGTGCCAGCAGCTCGGGACTAGGAACAAATGAGCAGTTCTTC.

This clone was picked up a small number of times. Other DNA sequences of this sample code for an identical CDR3. V is TRBV27 and J is TRBJ1-2; 9 positions match TRBD1. Germline assignment: CDR1 MNHEY and CDR2 SMNVEV (reference sequence). The CDR3 loop spans 13 amino acids. Trimming took 3 bases from V and 4 from J; bases not matched to a gene: 0. The CDR3 sequence: CASSLTGGYGYTF. In DNA form, the CDR3 reads TGTGCCAGCAGTTTGACAGGGGGCTATGGCTACACCTTC.

This clone has more than one count but fewer than ten. The rearrangement joins TRBV9 to TRBJ2-2; 8 nucleotides line up with TRBD1. Germline CDR1 SGDLS, CDR2 YYNGEE. Losses at the gene ends were 5 bases for V and 5 bases for J; bases not matched to a gene: 5. This CDR3 is 14 amino acids long. CDR3 DNA sequence: TGTGCCAGCAGTGAAACAGGGGGTACCGGGGAGCTGTTTTTT. It is translated as CASSETGGTGELFF.

The gene calls are TRBV6-5 and TRBJ2-3, with D unresolved. The V and J ends lost 9 bases and 9 bases respectively, with 10 bases between them. Germline-derived CDR1 and CDR2 are MNHEY and SVGAGI. The CDR3 has 10 amino acids. The CDR3 region is CASGSCTQYF. The CDR3 DNA follows: TGTGCCAGTGGCAGTTGCACGCAGTATTTT.

This clone showed up just once. The V call is TRBV27, the J call TRBJ2-3; perhaps TRBD1 as D (5 bases). Germline V gene sequence: CDR1 MNHEY, CDR2 SMNVEV (reference sequence). The CDR3 consists of 15 residues. Between the trimmed V and J ends, which lost 4 bases and 0 bases, there was a span of 11 bases. DNA for the CDR3: TGTGCCAGCAGTTATCAGGGATTGAGCACAGATACGCAGTATTTT. It encodes CASSYQGLSTDTQYF.

The chain employs TRBV7-9 and TRBJ1-4; 7 nucleotides line up with TRBD1. This CDR3 has 14 amino acids. Germline V gives CDR1 SEHNR, CDR2 FQNEAQ (reference sequence). V lost 1 base and J lost 6; bases outside the gene matches: 2. CDR3 in amino acids: CASSLGQGDEKLFF. CDR3 DNA: TGTGCCAGCAGCTTAGGGCAGGGGGATGAAAAACTGTTTTTT.

The chain uses TRBV27 and TRBJ1-2; 9 positions match TRBD1. This CDR3 spans 14 amino acids. The J segment lost 6 bases and the V segment lost 8 bases, leaving 10 bases of the junction unmatched. Germline V CDR1 and CDR2: MNHEY, SMNVEV (reference sequence). CDR3 amino acids: CASFLTGTGNGYTF. The CDR3 DNA reads TGTGCCAGCTTTCTAACCGGGACAGGGAATGGCTACACCTTC.

The chain couples TRBV7-8 to TRBJ2-7; 7 positions agree with TRBD1. This CDR3 region has 15 residues. V was pared by 5 bases and J by 0 bases, with 7 bases of the junction left unmatched. From germline, CDR1 is SGHVS and CDR2 FQNEAQ. The CDR3 loop reads CASSVDRVRSYEQYF. The CDR3 nucleotides are TGTGCCAGCAGCGTAGACAGGGTGCGCTCCTACGAGCAGTACTTC.

The genes are TRBV2 and TRBJ2-7, with 9 nucleotides matching TRBD1. After removal of 6 bases from V and 6 bases from J, the junction contained 6 bases not matched to a gene. There are 13 residues in the CDR3. Germline loops: CDR1 SNHLY, CDR2 FYNNEI. CDR3 region: CASRILQGAEQYF. The CDR3 DNA sequence: TGTGCCAGCAGGATTCTACAGGGGGCCGAGCAGTACTTC.

The chain uses TRBV2 and TRBJ2-1; D uncertain. Germline V gene sequence: CDR1 SNHLY, CDR2 FYNNEI. V lost 4 bases to trimming and J lost 15 bases, with 16 bases between them. The CDR3 length is 12 residues. CDR3 sequence reads: CASSVRNLGWFF. CDR3 nucleotides: TGTGCCAGCAGTGTTCGGAATCTCGGGTGGTTCTTC. Full variable domain (missing parts from reference TRBV2 and TRBJ2-1): EPEVTQTPSHQVTQMGQEVILRCVPISNHLYFYWYRQILGQKVEFLVSFYNNEISEKSEIFDDQFSVERPDGSNFTLKIRSTKLEDSAMYFCASSVRNLGWFFGPGTRLTVL.

This chain connects TRBV30 to TRBJ2-5; TRBD1 matches 8 bases. This CDR3 is 15 amino acids long. V dropped 4 bases and J dropped 4; count of bases not matched to a gene: 11. Germline loops: CDR1 GTSNPN, CDR2 SVGIG (reference sequence). The CDR3, as DNA: TGTGCCTGGACTGCGGACAGGGTGGGGGGAGAGACCCAGTACTTC. It encodes CAWTADRVGGETQYF.

This clone has only a few counts. The gene calls are TRBV5-6 and TRBJ2-2, with TRBD1 identical over 11 bases. CDR3 length: 17 residues. Germline V gives CDR1 SGHDT, CDR2 YYEEEE. V lost 1 base and J lost 5; bases outside the gene matches: 7. CDR3 DNA: TGTGCCAGCAGCTTGAGACGGACAGGGGGCAAAACCGGGGAGCTGTTTTTT. As protein: CASSLRRTGGKTGELFF.

The rearrangement links TRBV5-1 to TRBJ1-2; the match to TRBD1 covers 9 bases. Germline V gives CDR1 SGHRS, CDR2 YFSETQ. CDR3 length equals 13 residues. V lost 4 bases and J lost 11; bases outside the gene matches: 9. CDR3 protein: CASSIGQGKAYTF. DNA of the CDR3: TGCGCCAGCAGCATCGGACAGGGGAAGGCATACACCTTC.

The rearrangement joins TRBV9 to TRBJ2-7; D may be TRBD2 (5 bases). The germline gives CDR1 SGDLS, CDR2 YYNGEE. The CDR3 is made up of 13 amino acids. Deletions cut 3 bases from V and 6 bases from J, with 13 bases between. This chain's CDR3 is CASSAMSGTEQYF. The CDR3 DNA reads TGTGCCAGCAGCGCTATGTCGGGAACCGAGCAGTACTTC.

This clone was seen just once. J is TRBJ2-3 and V is TRBV6-8; 13 bases align to TRBD2. CDR1 and CDR2 from the germline V gene are MNHGY and SAAAGT. The CDR3 consists of 16 residues. Unmatched junction bases numbered 7, after V lost 5 bases and J lost 5 bases. CDR3 DNA: TGTGCCAGCAGTCGATGGACTAGCGGGAGACGAGATACGCAGTATTTT. Protein: CASSRWTSGRRDTQYF.